Listed below are T cell receptor beta chains from one sample, sequenced in a study of cytomegalovirus exposure and HLA in healthy donors. TCRdb keeps only in-frame clones here, not all; method: immunoSEQ multiplex PCR. The sample holds 65,000 to 90,000 clones, roughly 77% seen once. The sample comprised PBMCs. These receptors were taken from a man aged 60 to 69 in good health and CMV-seronegative. Each CDR3 is given with its conserved first and last residue. D genes are given only for firm matches. A row's size may be missing; if present it is once, few, many or a size class.

TGTGCCAGCTTCGAAAAGGCGGGGGGGTACGAGCAGTACTTC	CASFEKAGGYEQYF	TRBV6-6	TRBJ2-7	NA	TRBD2
TGTGCCAGCAGCCCGGGCAGGGGGACTGAAGCTTTCTTT	CASSPGRGTEAFF	TRBV6-6	TRBJ1-1	NA	TRBD1
TGCGCCAGCAGCCTCAGGACGGGGGACCTCTACGAGCAGTACTTC	CASSLRTGDLYEQYF	TRBV5-1	TRBJ2-7	few	NA
TGTGCCAGCAGCCCCACTTGGGGACAGGGAACTGAAGCTTTCTTT	CASSPTWGQGTEAFF	TRBV27	TRBJ1-1	NA	TRBD1
TGTGCCAGCAGTTACGATCGGGGGGCGCGGGGGACTGAAGCTTTCTTT	CASSYDRGARGTEAFF	TRBV6-5	TRBJ1-1	NA	NA
TGTGCCAGCAGCTTTCGGGGACTGAACACAGATACGCAGTATTTT	CASSFRGLNTDTQYF	TRBV9	TRBJ2-3	NA	NA
TGTGCCAGCAGCCTAGGACTAGGAGATGGCTACACCTTC	CASSLGLGDGYTF	TRBV7-8	TRBJ1-2	NA	NA
TGTGCCAGCTCCCGGACTGTTGACTACGAGCAGTACTTC	CASSRTVDYEQYF	TRBV18	TRBJ2-7	NA	NA
TGTGCTAGTGGTTTGGGTCTCGGGACACTTACAAGGCAGTTCTTC	CASGLGLGTLTRQFF	TRBV12-5	TRBJ2-1	NA	NA
TGTGCCAGCAGCTTAGATGGGGGGGGTGGTGAAAAACTGTTTTTT	CASSLDGGGGEKLFF	TRBV7-9	TRBJ1-4	NA	NA
TGTGCCAGCAGTCCAACTACCGACAGGGGGCTGAATCAGCCCCAGCATTTT	CASSPTTDRGLNQPQHF	TRBV27	TRBJ1-5	NA	TRBD1
TGTGCCAGCCGCGGCACCGGGGAGCTGTTTTTT	CASRGTGELFF	TRBV7-3	TRBJ2-2	NA	NA
TGTGCTAGTGGTTTGGGTCAGGGGGCCATGAACACTGAAGCTTTCTTT	CASGLGQGAMNTEAFF	TRBV12-5	TRBJ1-1	NA	TRBD1
TGCGCCAGCGGGCGGGTCTCTGGGGCCAACGTCCTGACTTTC	CASGRVSGANVLTF	TRBV4-1	TRBJ2-6	NA	NA
TGTGCCAGCAGTTTACCAGCGGGGGGGATGGAGACCCAGTACTTC	CASSLPAGGMETQYF	TRBV28	TRBJ2-5	NA	TRBD2
TGTGCCAGCAGTGAACAGGGGGCTGAAGCTTTCTTT	CASSEQGAEAFF	TRBV2	TRBJ1-1	NA	TRBD1
TGCGCCAGCAGCCCCACCAGGGGGCAAGAGACCCAGTACTTC	CASSPTRGQETQYF	TRBV5-1	TRBJ2-5	NA	TRBD1
TGTGCCTGGAGCCGGCCCGGGACAGGGGATTCACCCCTCCACTTT	CAWSRPGTGDSPLHF	TRBV30	TRBJ1-6	few	TRBD1
TGTGCCAGCAGCTTTGCGGGGATGGACACTGAAGCTTTCTTT	CASSFAGMDTEAFF	TRBV7-9	TRBJ1-1	few	NA
TGTGCCAGCAGCGTAGGGGCCAGTCAGCCCCAGCATTTT	CASSVGASQPQHF	TRBV9	TRBJ1-5	once	NA
TGTGCCTCCGGCGGCATTTACAATGAGCAGTTCTTC	CASGGIYNEQFF	TRBV5-4	TRBJ2-1	few	NA
TGTGCCAGCTCGGGGAACAAATGGGAGACCCAGTACTTC	CASSGNKWETQYF	TRBV13	TRBJ2-5	NA	NA
TGTGCCAGCAGCACGGGACTATCCTCCTACGAGCAGTACTTC	CASSTGLSSYEQYF	TRBV7-9	TRBJ2-7	once	TRBD2
TGCGCCATCTTCCTTGGAGGCTATGGCTACACCTTC	CAIFLGGYGYTF	TRBV5-1	TRBJ1-2	NA	NA
TGTGCCAGTAGTATAGAGAGGTCGGGGTACAATCAGCCCCAGCATTTT	CASSIERSGYNQPQHF	TRBV19	TRBJ1-5	NA	NA
TGTGCCAGCAGCTCGACAGGGGGCTGGGGCAACTATGGCTACACCTTC	CASSSTGGWGNYGYTF	TRBV7-9	TRBJ1-2	NA	TRBD1
TGTGCCAGCAGCTCCCGGGACAGGGGAACTGAAGCTTTCTTT	CASSSRDRGTEAFF	TRBV7-9	TRBJ1-1	NA	TRBD1
TGCGCCAGCAGCCGGGGGCTACAAGAGACCCAGTACTTC	CASSRGLQETQYF	TRBV4-1	TRBJ2-5	once	NA
TGTGCCAGCTCACCATCGGGTGGAATTGACACTGAAGCTTTCTTT	CASSPSGGIDTEAFF	TRBV18	TRBJ1-1	few	NA
TGTGCCAGTAACCGCGGGGCGATCAATGAGCAGTTCTTC	CASNRGAINEQFF	TRBV19	TRBJ2-1	NA	NA
TGTGCCAGCAGCGTAGACGGGGGGGCTGGAGAGACCCAGTACTTC	CASSVDGGAGETQYF	TRBV9	TRBJ2-5	NA	TRBD2
TGTGCCAGCAGCTCAACGGAGGATACGCAGTATTTT	CASSSTEDTQYF	TRBV7-8	TRBJ2-3	NA	NA
TGTGCCAGCAGTGACCCGGGACAGCAAACCATATATTTT	CASSDPGQQTIYF	TRBV6-1	TRBJ1-3	NA	TRBD1
TGTGCCAGCAGCGGTCAGGGGGGCGGAGATTACGAGCAGTACTTC	CASSGQGGGDYEQYF	TRBV13	TRBJ2-7	NA	NA
TGTGCCATCAGAAAGGGACAGGGGCCCGTCGAGGTTGGCACTGAAGCTTTCTTT	CAIRKGQGPVEVGTEAFF	TRBV10-3	TRBJ1-1	once	TRBD1
TGTTCCAGCAGCTGGACAGTTTATTCTGGGGCCAACGTCCTGACTTTC	CSSSWTVYSGANVLTF	TRBV7-9	TRBJ2-6	NA	NA
TGTGCCAGCAGGCCCGGGACAGGCGTCTATGGCTACACCTTC	CASRPGTGVYGYTF	TRBV6-1	TRBJ1-2	NA	TRBD1
TGTGCCAGCAAACCCCTAAACGCCGGCTCCTACGAGCAGTACTTC	CASKPLNAGSYEQYF	TRBV27	TRBJ2-7	once	NA
TGTGCCATCTCCCGTCGAGGGACTGGGGCCAACGTCCTGACTTTC	CAISRRGTGANVLTF	TRBV6-1	TRBJ2-6	NA	NA
TGTGCCAGCAGTGCGGGACAGAACTATGGCTACACCTTC	CASSAGQNYGYTF	TRBV2	TRBJ1-2	once	TRBD1
TGTGCCAGCAGCCAGAATTCACCCCTCCACTTT	CASSQNSPLHF	TRBV5-6	TRBJ1-6	few	NA
TGTGCCAGCGCTTGGGCTAGCGGGGGGAGCACAGATACGCAGTATTTT	CASAWASGGSTDTQYF	TRBV28	TRBJ2-3	NA	TRBD2
TGCGCCAGCAGCATAAGACAGGGGGCGGATGAGCAGTACTTC	CASSIRQGADEQYF	TRBV5-1	TRBJ2-7	few	TRBD1
TGTGCCAGCAGAGGGGGGTCAGGGGGATTCTATGGCTACACCTTC	CASRGGSGGFYGYTF	TRBV4-2	TRBJ1-2	NA	TRBD1
TGTGCCAGCAGTTACTCGCCAGCGGAGTATGGCTACACCTTC	CASSYSPAEYGYTF	TRBV6-5	TRBJ1-2	NA	NA
TGTGCCAGCTCACCATCTCCAGGGGGGCTGAAGGACGAGCAGTACTTC	CASSPSPGGLKDEQYF	TRBV18	TRBJ2-7	few	NA